Listed below are T cell receptor beta chains from one sample, sequenced in a study of blood T cell repertoires in COVID-19. Libraries were prepared by immunoSEQ multiplex PCR; TCRdb keeps only in-frame clonotypes and omits some of them. Among some 140,000 clones listed, 83% were seen once. The sequenced material came from PBMCs or T cells enriched from blood (not recorded which). The receptors shown here come from a man aged 25-45 years who had recovered from COVID-19. The conserved cysteine and the conserved F or W are not part of the CDR3 here.

V gene: TRBV27
CDR3 length: 11
J gene: TRBJ2-3
CDR3 protein: ASTLPNTDTQY

V gene: TRBV6-6
CDR3 length: 11
J gene: TRBJ1-5
CDR3 protein: ASSYGAYQPQH

V gene: TRBV6-2/TRBV6-3
CDR3 length: 17
J gene: TRBJ2-4
CDR3 protein: ASSSPTGAMTLAKNIQY

V gene: TRBV10-3
CDR3 length: 12
J gene: TRBJ1-2
CDR3 protein: AISVDSWRDGYT

V gene: TRBV10-1
CDR3 length: 14
J gene: TRBJ2-3
CDR3 protein: ASSPGLAGGSDTQY

V gene: TRBV5-1
CDR3 length: 12
J gene: TRBJ2-2
CDR3 protein: ATREGLNTGELF

V gene: TRBV29-1
CDR3 length: 13
J gene: TRBJ2-1
CDR3 protein: SVESGLAGSAGQF

V gene: TRBV19
CDR3 length: 13
J gene: TRBJ1-2
CDR3 protein: ASSISGQTNYGYT

V gene: TRBV10-2
CDR3 length: 15
J gene: TRBJ2-5
CDR3 protein: ASSESLAGRPQETQY

V gene: TRBV27
CDR3 length: 13
J gene: TRBJ1-1
CDR3 protein: ASSADRVLNTEAF

V gene: TRBV19
CDR3 length: 15
J gene: TRBJ2-1
CDR3 protein: ASRLAGGPSSYNEQF

V gene: TRBV18
CDR3 length: 10
J gene: TRBJ2-1
CDR3 protein: ASGTALGEQF

V gene: TRBV25-1
CDR3 length: 9
J gene: TRBJ1-1
CDR3 protein: ASSGYSEAF

V gene: TRBV1
CDR3 length: 8
J gene: TRBJ1-5
CDR3 protein: TSSFPFQH

V gene: TRBV19
CDR3 length: 9
J gene: TRBJ2-5
CDR3 protein: ASSRGETQY

V gene: TRBV28
CDR3 length: 10
J gene: TRBJ2-7
CDR3 protein: ASLDDSYEQY

V gene: TRBV29-1
CDR3 length: 15
J gene: TRBJ1-3
CDR3 protein: SVEFLDDRGFGNTIY

V gene: TRBV4-1
CDR3 length: 15
J gene: TRBJ2-1
CDR3 protein: ASSQEGGTSSYNEQF

V gene: TRBV5-6
CDR3 length: 14
J gene: TRBJ2-3
CDR3 protein: ASSALAGDLTDTQY

V gene: TRBV23-1
CDR3 length: 15
J gene: TRBJ1-2
CDR3 protein: ASSQSGRGKQNYGYT

V gene: TRBV24-1
CDR3 length: 14
J gene: TRBJ2-1
CDR3 protein: ATSDASGSFYNEQF

V gene: TRBV4-1
CDR3 length: 15
J gene: TRBJ2-3
CDR3 protein: ASSQAGGWGVTDTQY

V gene: TRBV3-1/TRBV3-2
CDR3 length: 13
J gene: TRBJ2-3
CDR3 protein: ASSLLAGGTDTQY

V gene: TRBV20-1
CDR3 length: 9
J gene: TRBJ2-1
CDR3 protein: SARNRDEQF

V gene: TRBV9
CDR3 length: 12
J gene: TRBJ2-3
CDR3 protein: ASSAQPRGGTQY

V gene: TRBV18
CDR3 length: 15
J gene: TRBJ1-4
CDR3 protein: ASSQGQGAGTNEKLF

V gene: TRBV11-2
CDR3 length: 14
J gene: TRBJ1-5
CDR3 protein: ASSLGQLAGNQPQH

V gene: TRBV29-1
CDR3 length: 11
J gene: TRBJ2-2
CDR3 protein: SAHRVNTGELF

V gene: TRBV27
CDR3 length: 12
J gene: TRBJ1-5
CDR3 protein: ASSSRGGGWPQH

V gene: TRBV10-3
CDR3 length: 13
J gene: TRBJ1-3
CDR3 protein: AISERDRVDIGIY

V gene: TRBV27
CDR3 length: 11
J gene: TRBJ1-5
CDR3 protein: ASSLAVSEPQH

V gene: TRBV4-2
CDR3 length: 14
J gene: TRBJ2-1
CDR3 protein: ASSQGGSGRGNEQF

V gene: TRBV29-1
CDR3 length: 11
J gene: TRBJ2-1
CDR3 protein: SRTSGSLNEQF

V gene: TRBV2
CDR3 length: 13
J gene: TRBJ2-4
CDR3 protein: ASGQGLLAKNIQY

V gene: TRBV18
CDR3 length: 16
J gene: TRBJ2-1
CDR3 protein: ASSPFTSGVSSYNEQF

V gene: TRBV29-1
CDR3 length: 12
J gene: TRBJ2-1
CDR3 protein: SVVPKTGGNEQF

V gene: TRBV5-1
CDR3 length: 12
J gene: TRBJ2-3
CDR3 protein: ASSSGQGTDTQY

V gene: TRBV6-4
CDR3 length: 13
J gene: TRBJ1-1
CDR3 protein: ASSDGPGGNTEAF

V gene: TRBV29-1
CDR3 length: 12
J gene: TRBJ2-1
CDR3 protein: SVGAGVHYNEQF

V gene: TRBV7-9
CDR3 length: 12
J gene: TRBJ1-1
CDR3 protein: ASSLTYRPTEAF

V gene: TRBV6-5
CDR3 length: 12
J gene: TRBJ2-5
CDR3 protein: ASRHAGAGETQY

V gene: TRBV6-4
CDR3 length: 11
J gene: TRBJ2-1
CDR3 protein: ARGSGPYNEQF

V gene: TRBV24-1
CDR3 length: 13
J gene: TRBJ2-1
CDR3 protein: ATSAGGSHYNEQF

V gene: TRBV18
CDR3 length: 16
J gene: TRBJ2-2
CDR3 protein: ASSPLGPLTEPTGELF

V gene: TRBV21-1
CDR3 length: 11
J gene: TRBJ1-1
CDR3 protein: ATLGGGRGEAF

V gene: TRBV6-5
CDR3 length: 12
J gene: TRBJ1-1
CDR3 protein: ASRGTGSGTEAF

V gene: TRBV19
CDR3 length: 10
J gene: TRBJ1-1
CDR3 protein: ASRSGWTEAF